This TCR beta chain was sequenced during a study of T cells in Graves' hyperthyroidism and ophthalmopathy. About the research overall: Initial diagnosis, before any treatment, was when peripheral blood was collected.

TCR beta CDR3 sequences were amplified from RNA transcripts. First-round RT-PCR targeting the TCR CDR3 was performed with the HTBI primer set. One entry per CDR3 protein results from TCRdb running MiXCR on the multiplex PCR reads. The sample holds about 350,000 distinct CDR3 sequences; 17% are singletons and the top ten take 34%. The study collected blood at first hyperthyroidism diagnosis, before any ophthalmopathy symptoms arose. Study-wide points: A model using 13 V-J features told ophthalmopathy apart from stable hyperthyroidism.

CDR3 length equals 15 residues. The V gene's germline CDR1 is LNHDA and CDR2 SQIVND (reference sequence). V dropped 7 bases and J dropped 0 bases, with 13 bases sitting between them. Turning to this clonotype: Its specificity is not known.

The gene calls are TRBV19 and TRBJ1-3; D unclear. The origin of this receptor is a woman aged 25 to 39 with Graves' hyperthyroidism that later progressed to Graves' ophthalmopathy. The specimen sequenced was blood. CDR3 region: CASTLARYSGNTIYF. CDR3 DNA sequence: TGTGCCAGTACCCTCGCCCGATACTCTGGAAACACCATATATTTT.